Presented here are 28 T cell receptor beta chains from one specimen sequenced in a study of cytomegalovirus exposure and HLA in healthy donors. Amplification used 60 Vbeta primers and 13 Jbeta primers. Profiled with immunoSEQ multiplex PCR; TCRdb holds only in-frame clones, not every one. In all, the sample yields roughly 120,000 clones. Material: PBMCs. These receptors were collected from a man younger than 45 in good health and CMV-seronegative.

This chain uses TRBV5-4 with TRBJ2-5, with 10 bases fitting TRBD2. Germline lookup yields CDR1 SGHNT and CDR2 YYREEE (reference sequence). The CDR3 loop spans 15 amino acids. V gave up 3 bases and J gave up 5 bases; unmatched junction bases: 7. The CDR3 loop is CASSYGLAARETQYF. DNA for the CDR3: TGTGCCAGCAGCTATGGACTAGCGGCCCGGGAGACCCAGTACTTC.

The chain combines TRBV7-9 with TRBJ1-5, with D maybe TRBD1 (6 bases). V was trimmed by 0 bases and J by 2 bases, leaving 17 bases between them. Looked up from germline, CDR1 is SEHNR and CDR2 is FQNEAQ (reference sequence). CDR3 length: 18 amino acids. The CDR3 spells CASSLASVTGYGNQPQHF. In nucleotides, the CDR3 is TGTGCCAGCAGCTTAGCAAGCGTAACAGGGTACGGCAATCAGCCCCAGCATTTT.

V usage is TRBV5-5 and J usage is TRBJ1-3; D is undetermined. Per the germline V gene, CDR1 is SGHKS and CDR2 is YYEKEE (reference sequence). The CDR3 has 15 amino acids. Trimming left V 3 bases short and J 0 bases short, with 10 bases between. This CDR3 reads CASSSPPSSGNTIYF. CDR3 bases: TGTGCCAGCAGCTCTCCGCCGAGCTCTGGAAACACCATATATTTT.

The V call is TRBV30, the J call TRBJ1-5; 9 bases align to TRBD1. Germline values: CDR1 GTSNPN, CDR2 SVGIG (reference sequence). V lost 2 bases to trimming and J lost 5 bases; unmatched junction nucleotides: 4. The CDR3 spans 14 residues. CDR3 nucleotide sequence: TGTGCCTGGAGTCCCGGGACAGGGTATCAGCCCCAGCATTTT. As protein: CAWSPGTGYQPQHF.

The rearrangement uses TRBV11-2 and TRBJ2-7; D is possibly TRBD2 (6 bases). The V gene's germline CDR1 is SGHAT and CDR2 FQNNGV. V lost 6 bases to trimming and J lost 3 bases, with 15 bases between them. This CDR3 is built from 14 residues. The CDR3 nucleotides are TGTGCCAGCAGACCTTCCCCCGGGGGCTACGAGCAGTACTTC. This codes for CASRPSPGGYEQYF.

The rearrangement joins TRBV16 to TRBJ1-1; D is perhaps TRBD1 (6 bases). Germline V CDR1 and CDR2: KGHSY, FQNENV. There are 15 residues in the CDR3. The V end lost 5 bases, the J end lost 0 bases, and 13 bases lay between the germline ends. DNA for the CDR3: TGTGCCAGCAGCTCCCTGACAGGAATGAACACTGAAGCTTTCTTT. As protein: CASSSLTGMNTEAFF.

The V gene is TRBV9, the J gene TRBJ2-7, with TRBD1 identical over 7 bases. The CDR3 runs to 13 residues. V lost 2 bases, J lost 5 bases, and 4 bases stayed unmatched. Germline lookup yields CDR1 SGDLS and CDR2 YYNGEE. The DNA for the CDR3 is TGTGCCAGCAGCGTTGGGGACAGCCACGAGCAGTACTTC. Amino acids: CASSVGDSHEQYF.

The chain combines TRBV2 with TRBJ1-5; no definite D call. Germline CDR1 is SNHLY and CDR2 is FYNNEI. The length of the CDR3 is 14 residues. V dropped 5 bases and J dropped 0 bases, with 8 bases sitting between them. The chain's CDR3 is CASSRESSNQPQHF. DNA for the CDR3: TGTGCCAGCAGTCGGGAGTCTAGCAATCAGCCCCAGCATTTT. The variable domain in full, with the rest retrieved from reference TRBV2 and TRBJ1-5, is EPEVTQTPSHQVTQMGQEVILRCVPISNHLYFYWYRQILGQKVEFLVSFYNNEISEKSEIFDDQFSVERPDGSNFTLKIRSTKLEDSAMYFCASSRESSNQPQHFGDGTRLSIL.

The chain joins TRBV7-9 to TRBJ1-3; no firm D call. From germline, CDR1 is SEHNR and CDR2 FQNEAQ (reference sequence). V was pared by 6 bases and J by 1 base, with 16 bases between. The length of the CDR3 is 16 residues. CDR3 protein: CASRPKVRVSGNTIYF. In DNA, the CDR3 is TGTGCCAGCAGGCCAAAAGTCCGGGTATCTGGAAACACCATATATTTT. Drawing the rest from reference TRBV7-9 and TRBJ1-3, the complete variable domain is DTGVSQNPRHKITKRGQNVTFRCDPISEHNRLYWYRQTLGQGPEFLTYFQNEAQLEKSRLLSDRFSAERPKGSFSTLEIQRTEQGDSAMYLCASRPKVRVSGNTIYFGEGSWLTVV.

The J gene is TRBJ2-7, the V gene TRBV10-3; TRBD2 matches 10 bases. Germline CDR1 ENHRY, CDR2 SYGVKD. The V and J ends lost 10 bases and 4 bases, in that order; junction bases with no gene match: 7. This CDR3 has 13 residues. This chain's CDR3 is CASKLAGQYEQYF. The DNA of the CDR3 is TGTGCCAGCAAACTAGCGGGACAGTACGAGCAGTACTTC.

The V and J genes are TRBV29-1 and TRBJ2-2, with 9 bases fitting TRBD1. Trimming removed 7 bases from V and 5 bases from J; junction bases left unmatched: 17. This CDR3 has 17 residues. Germline values: CDR1 SQVTM, CDR2 ANQGSEA. CDR3 amino acids: CSAESVDRGQPTGELFF. The CDR3 bases are TGCAGCGCCGAAAGTGTGGACAGGGGTCAACCTACCGGGGAGCTGTTTTTT.

V usage is TRBV7-3 and J usage is TRBJ2-5, with TRBD1 matching over 7 bases. This CDR3 comprises 15 residues. Germline V gene sequence: CDR1 SGHTA, CDR2 FQGTGA. The junction had 4 bases not matched to a gene; V was cut back by 0 bases and J by 3 bases. The CDR3 DNA is TGTGCCAGCAGCTTAACGCTTGACAGGGAAGAGACCCAGTACTTC. Protein: CASSLTLDREETQYF.

This chain connects TRBV7-2 to TRBJ2-7, with 8 bases identical to TRBD2. The CDR3 is 14 residues long. J gave up 1 base and V 3 bases, and 2 bases lay outside the gene matches. Germline assignment: CDR1 SGHTA and CDR2 FQGNSA. CDR3 region: CASSFAGGSYEQYF. The CDR3 DNA follows: TGTGCCAGCAGCTTTGCGGGAGGTTCCTACGAGCAGTACTTC.

The chain is built from TRBV7-9 and TRBJ1-4; TRBD1 might be the D (6 bases). The V end lost 0 bases, the J end lost 4 bases, and 15 bases lay between the germline ends. This CDR3 contains 17 residues. CDR1 is SEHNR, CDR2 FQNEAQ, per germline (reference sequence). The CDR3, as DNA: TGTGCCAGCAGCTTAGCTAACAGGGCCATAAGTAATGAAAAACTGTTTTTT. Translated, it gives CASSLANRAISNEKLFF.

The rearrangement links TRBV7-9 to TRBJ2-3, with TRBD2 identical over 12 bases. Germline lookup yields CDR1 SEHNR and CDR2 FQNEAQ (reference sequence). J lost 5 bases, V lost 2 bases, and 11 bases had no gene match. The CDR3 spans 18 residues. CDR3 loop: CASSLPGLAGGPGDTQYF. Written as DNA, the CDR3 is TGTGCCAGCAGCTTACCGGGTCTAGCGGGAGGGCCGGGAGATACGCAGTATTTT.

The chain links TRBV10-1 to TRBJ1-4; 7 nucleotides line up with TRBD1. Germline trimming cut 5 bases from V and 6 bases from J; bases unmatched to any gene: 6. The CDR3 has 14 residues. Germline CDR1 reads WNHNN; CDR2 reads SYGVQD (reference sequence). Here the CDR3 reads CASSIRQGHEKLFF. The DNA of the CDR3 is TGCGCCAGCAGTATCAGACAGGGTCATGAAAAACTGTTTTTT.

V gene TRBV30 combines with J gene TRBJ2-7; 11 bases align to TRBD2. Unmatched junction bases numbered 5, after V lost 0 bases and J lost 4 bases. The CDR3 consists of 15 residues. CDR1 is GTSNPN and CDR2 is SVGIG in the germline V gene (reference sequence). CDR3 sequence reads: CAWSVDTSGSYEQYF. DNA of the CDR3: TGTGCCTGGAGTGTCGATACTAGCGGGAGTTACGAGCAGTACTTC.

The V call is TRBV27, the J call TRBJ1-6; D is possibly TRBD1 (5 bases). Germline-derived CDR1 and CDR2 are MNHEY and SMNVEV (reference sequence). Trimming shortened V by 7 bases and J by 10 bases, and 20 bases separated the two germline ends. The length of the CDR3 is 15 residues. CDR3 loop: CASTSGGVEASPLHF. CDR3 nucleotide sequence: TGTGCCAGCACAAGCGGAGGGGTTGAAGCCTCACCCCTCCACTTT.

The chain has TRBV7-3 and TRBJ2-3; possible D gene TRBD2, 6 bases. Trimming left V 5 bases short and J 2 bases short, with 11 bases between. Germline loops: CDR1 SGHTA, CDR2 FQGTGA. This CDR3 spans 14 amino acids. The CDR3 loop is CASSTGDSTDTQYF. The CDR3 region has the DNA TGTGCCAGCAGCACGGGGGACTCCACAGATACGCAGTATTTT.

This chain uses TRBV5-1 with TRBJ2-3; TRBD2 aligns across 11 bases. In germline, CDR1 is SGHRS, CDR2 YFSETQ. The V and J ends lost 1 base and 4 bases, in that order; junction bases with no gene match: 8. The CDR3 contains 17 residues. The CDR3, as DNA: TGCGCCAGCAGCTTGAAGCCTAGCGGGAGGTGGGCAGATACGCAGTATTTT. This encodes CASSLKPSGRWADTQYF.

The J gene is TRBJ2-4, the V gene TRBV11-3, with TRBD2 matching 13 bases. The germline V gene encodes CDR1 SGHNT and CDR2 YENEEA. With V trimmed by 1 base and J by 7 bases, 7 bases remained unmatched. The CDR3 runs to 17 residues. In DNA form, the CDR3 reads TGTGCCAGCAGCTTAGGGGGACTAGCGGGATCTACGAACATTCAGTACTTC. Translated: CASSLGGLAGSTNIQYF.

CDR3 in amino acids: CASSLDRVNTEAFF. The CDR3 coding sequence is TGTGCCAGCAGCTTAGATCGAGTGAACACTGAAGCTTTCTTT. This chain connects TRBV11-2 to TRBJ1-1; no clear D gene. Germline V gives CDR1 SGHAT, CDR2 FQNNGV. The CDR3 has 14 amino acids. Trimming stripped 0 bases from V and 0 bases from J, with 5 bases between.

The chain is built from TRBV18 and TRBJ1-3, with 11 bases fitting TRBD1. The CDR3 is made up of 16 amino acids. V dropped 3 bases and J dropped 0; count of bases not matched to a gene: 1. The germline V gene encodes CDR1 KGHSH and CDR2 LQKENI. The CDR3 loop is CASSPGQGGSGNTIYF. As DNA, the CDR3 is TGTGCCAGCTCACCGGGACAGGGGGGCTCTGGAAACACCATATATTTT.

The chain carries TRBV19 and TRBJ2-2, with D tentatively TRBD1 (6 bases). The CDR3 length is 16 residues. The V and J ends lost 4 bases and 1 base respectively, with 13 bases between them. The germline gives CDR1 LNHDA, CDR2 SQIVND (reference sequence). CDR3 in amino acids: CASSKGLTGNTGELFF. The CDR3 DNA sequence: TGTGCCAGTAGTAAGGGCCTGACAGGGAACACCGGGGAGCTGTTTTTT.

This chain uses TRBV7-9 with TRBJ1-4; D may be TRBD1 (5 bases). The CDR3 runs to 13 residues. With 9 bases removed from V and 2 bases from J, the gap between germline ends came to 10 bases. The germline V gene has CDR1 SEHNR and CDR2 FQNEAQ (reference sequence). The CDR3 DNA reads TGTGCCAGTATGGGGGGGACTAATGAAAAACTGTTTTTT. Residues: CASMGGTNEKLFF.

V and J are TRBV28 and TRBJ2-4; TRBD1 might be the D (5 bases). The CDR3 sequence is 12 residues long. Trimming removed 3 bases at V and 11 bases at J, with 11 bases between. CDR1 is MDHEN and CDR2 is SYDVKM in the germline V gene. The CDR3 sequence is CASSLDTVFQYF. CDR3 DNA sequence: TGTGCCAGCAGTTTGGACACCGTTTTTCAGTACTTC. Full variable domain (outside the CDR3, taken from reference TRBV28 and TRBJ2-4): DVKVTQSSRYLVKRTGEKVFLECVQDMDHENMFWYRQDPGLGLRLIYFSYDVKMKEKGDIPEGYSVSREKKERFSLILESASTNQTSMYLCASSLDTVFQYFGAGTRLSVL.

This chain uses TRBV30 with TRBJ2-7; D gene unclear. Per germline, CDR1 GTSNPN and CDR2 SVGIG (reference sequence). This CDR3 is built from 11 residues. The V and J ends lost 5 bases and 3 bases respectively, with 8 bases between them. The DNA of the CDR3 is TGTGCCTGGGAGAGGAGCTACGAGCAGTACTTC. Translation: CAWERSYEQYF.

The chain carries TRBV28 and TRBJ2-7, with no clear D. CDR3 length: 11 amino acids. Germline-derived CDR1 and CDR2 are MDHEN and SYDVKM. Trimming took 2 bases from V and 6 from J, leaving 5 bases between them. This CDR3 is CASSLQAEQYF. The CDR3 DNA is TGTGCCAGCAGTTTACAGGCCGAGCAGTACTTC.